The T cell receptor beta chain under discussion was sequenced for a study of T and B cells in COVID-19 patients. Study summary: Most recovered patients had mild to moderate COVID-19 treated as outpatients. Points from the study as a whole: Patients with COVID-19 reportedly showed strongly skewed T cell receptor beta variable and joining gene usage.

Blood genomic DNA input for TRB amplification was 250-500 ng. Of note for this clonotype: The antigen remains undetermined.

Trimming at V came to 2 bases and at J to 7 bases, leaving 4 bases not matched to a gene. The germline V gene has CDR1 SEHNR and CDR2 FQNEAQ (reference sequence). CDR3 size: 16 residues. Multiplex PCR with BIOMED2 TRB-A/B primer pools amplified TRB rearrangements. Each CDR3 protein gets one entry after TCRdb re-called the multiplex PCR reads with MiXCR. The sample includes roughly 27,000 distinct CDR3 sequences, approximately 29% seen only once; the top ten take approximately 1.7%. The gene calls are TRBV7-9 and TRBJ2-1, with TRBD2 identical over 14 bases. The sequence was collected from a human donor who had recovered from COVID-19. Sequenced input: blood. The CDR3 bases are TGTGCCAGCAGCTTATTTGGGACTAGCGGGGGTAATGAGCAGTTCTTC. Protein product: CASSLFGTSGGNEQFF.